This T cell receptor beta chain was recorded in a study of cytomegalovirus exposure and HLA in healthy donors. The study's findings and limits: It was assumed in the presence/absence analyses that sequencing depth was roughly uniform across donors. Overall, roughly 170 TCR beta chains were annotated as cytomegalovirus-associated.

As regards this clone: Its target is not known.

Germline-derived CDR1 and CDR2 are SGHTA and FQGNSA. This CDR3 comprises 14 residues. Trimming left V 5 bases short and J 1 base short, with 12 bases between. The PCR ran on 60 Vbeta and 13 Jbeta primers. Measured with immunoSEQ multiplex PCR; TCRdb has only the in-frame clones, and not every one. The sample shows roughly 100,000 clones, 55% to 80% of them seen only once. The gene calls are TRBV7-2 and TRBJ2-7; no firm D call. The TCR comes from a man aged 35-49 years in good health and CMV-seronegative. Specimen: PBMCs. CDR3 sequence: CASSPGRRSYEQYF. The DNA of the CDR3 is TGTGCCAGCAGCCCCGGAAGGCGGTCCTACGAGCAGTACTTC.